This T cell receptor (beta chain) was sequenced in a study of control samples from healthy donors and cancer patients. CDR3 length equals 15 residues. The germline gives CDR1 GTSNPN, CDR2 SVGIG (reference sequence). Germline trimming cut 0 bases from V and 0 bases from J; bases unmatched to any gene: 5. Produced via immunoSEQ multiplex PCR; TCRdb's table is partial and in-frame only. This sample has 40,000 to 50,000 clones, with 85% to 95% found just once. The sample was PBMCs. The clonotype originates from a woman in her forties or fifties with head and neck cancer. This rearrangement joins TRBV30 to TRBJ2-7, with 7 positions matching TRBD1. CDR3 region: CAWSVPRDSSYEQYF. CDR3 DNA sequence: TGTGCCTGGAGTGTACCCAGGGACAGCTCCTACGAGCAGTACTTC.